Listed below are T cell receptor beta chains from one sample, sequenced in a study of high-grade serous ovarian cancer treatment subgroups. Profiled with immunoSEQ multiplex PCR; TCRdb holds only in-frame clones, not every one. The data contain nearly 15,000 clones, roughly nine tenths of them seen just once; the ten biggest clones take up 6% to 7%. The specimen was tumor tissue. These receptors were obtained from a human donor with high-grade serous ovarian cancer. Both conserved end residues are trimmed from each CDR3. Fields, in order: D gene, V gene, J gene, CDR3 protein. The D gene is left open where the match is weak.

TRBD1	TRBV5-1	TRBJ1-4	ASSIGQGGKLF
.	TRBV19	TRBJ1-2	ASSIGLGQARGYT
.	TRBV19	TRBJ1-2	ASSIAAGPNYGYT
TRBD1	TRBV2	TRBJ2-2	ASSPDRAPTGELF
TRBD1	TRBV7-9	TRBJ1-2	ASSPLFLQGATLKGYT
TRBD1	TRBV5-1	TRBJ2-3	ASSDRGRTDTQY
TRBD1	TRBV18	TRBJ2-1	ASSTGVSLYNEQF
.	TRBV20-1	TRBJ2-1	SARDGYEQF
TRBD1	TRBV27	TRBJ1-2	ASSPGGGPANYGYT
.	TRBV6-5	TRBJ1-2	ASSYSTTGRSYGYT
.	TRBV5-1	TRBJ2-5	ASGSRGTIGETQY
.	TRBV30	TRBJ1-5	AWSVADNQPQH
TRBD1	TRBV2	TRBJ1-5	ASSGDAPTGGGGNQPQH
TRBD1	TRBV5-6	TRBJ1-5	ASSLERGHGNQPQH
.	TRBV7-9	TRBJ1-5	ASSLTASNQPQH
.	TRBV19	TRBJ1-1	ASMGGGKGKNTEAF
TRBD2	TRBV5-4	TRBJ2-5	ASKTGTSGGVQETQY
.	TRBV7-7	TRBJ2-2	ASSLNQNTGELF
TRBD1	TRBV28	TRBJ1-2	ASSGDSVT
.	TRBV19	TRBJ1-1	ASSQGGHFISEAF
.	TRBV10-1	TRBJ2-7	ASSEAGSYEQY
.	TRBV9	TRBJ1-3	ASSVLGASSGNTIY
.	TRBV7-6	TRBJ2-5	ASSFRMLWETQY
TRBD1	TRBV2	TRBJ1-2	ASNDPRDRGRYGYT
TRBD1	TRBV5-1	TRBJ2-5	ASSRGGTGLETQY
TRBD1	TRBV27	TRBJ1-2	ASSHQGHRGDGYT
TRBD1	TRBV11-3	TRBJ2-4	ASSPFNGTGGAKNIQY
.	TRBV19	TRBJ2-1	ASSSLSGTKGSNEQF
.	TRBV11-2	TRBJ2-7	ASSQLGGLGVYEQY
.	TRBV28	TRBJ2-3	ASSSASRATDMQY
.	TRBV6-5	TRBJ1-2	ASSYSSGLWYGYT
.	TRBV9	TRBJ1-5	ASSVDGNSNQPQH
.	TRBV5-1	TRBJ1-6	ASSLGGDKYSPLH
.	TRBV19	TRBJ2-7	ASKDSLRPYEQY
.	TRBV7-2	TRBJ2-7	ASSQTGYEQY